This TCR beta chain comes out of a study of identical twins. TCRdb processed the 5' RACE reads anew with MiXCR; each CDR3 protein has one entry. The sample includes about 520,000 distinct CDR3 sequences, roughly a fifth of them seen just once. General observations from the study: With beta out-of-frame sequences, excess sharing by twins was weaker.

V lost 4 bases to trimming and J lost 6 bases; unmatched junction nucleotides: 14. In germline, CDR1 is SGHDT, CDR2 YYEEEE. There are 17 residues in the CDR3. On this clonotype: Its antigen is unknown.

The same sample was also studied in work on T cells expressing NK-cell markers. That work contributes: Seven of the eight sequenced donors were classified as HCMV-seropositive, and one was classified as seronegative.

The sequence came from a woman in her late teens or twenties in good health. The sample comprised CD4+ T cells sorted from blood. The rearrangement links TRBV5-6 to TRBJ2-3, with 10 nucleotides matching TRBD2. CDR3 DNA sequence: TGTGCCAGCAGCGCTACGGGGACTAGCGAAGTGAGGGATACGCAGTATTTT. It specifies CASSATGTSEVRDTQYF.